These 23 T cell receptor beta chains were all obtained from the same sample, sequenced in a study of blood T cell repertoires in COVID-19. TCRdb's table, derived via immunoSEQ multiplex PCR, lists solely in-frame clones and lacks some. The table shows more than 400,000 clones, with 90% occurring only once. The specimen was PBMCs or T cells enriched from blood (not recorded which). The receptors shown here come from a man aged 18 to 35 who had recovered from COVID-19.

The chain couples TRBV5-1 to TRBJ1-3; the D gene is possibly TRBD1 (5 bases). The CDR3 spans 16 residues. The germline V and J ends were trimmed by 4 bases and 0 bases, with 14 bases remaining between them. Germline CDR1 and CDR2: SGHRS and YFSETQ. The CDR3 protein is CASSLSGKSSGNTIYF. CDR3 nucleotide sequence: TGCGCCAGCAGCCTATCAGGGAAGAGCTCTGGAAACACCATATATTTT.

This rearrangement joins TRBV7-8 to TRBJ2-7; TRBD2 matches 7 bases. CDR1 and CDR2 (germline): SGHVS, FQNEAQ. There are 16 residues in the CDR3. After removal of 5 bases from V and 1 base from J, the junction contained 11 bases not matched to a gene. CDR3 region: CASSHRLADNSYEQYF. The CDR3 DNA reads TGTGCCAGCAGCCACAGACTAGCTGATAATTCCTACGAGCAGTACTTC.

Note on this clone: The sample carries other DNA sequences with the same CDR3. V gene TRBV7-3 combines with J gene TRBJ1-1; 10 bases map to TRBD1. With V trimmed by 3 bases and J by 2 bases, 0 bases remained unmatched. The CDR3 runs 14 residues. The V gene's germline CDR1 is SGHTA and CDR2 FQGTGA. The CDR3 DNA is TGTGCCAGCAGCTTGACAGGGGGCAACACTGAAGCTTTCTTT. Translating it yields CASSLTGGNTEAFF.

The chain employs TRBV13 and TRBJ2-2; a possible D gene is TRBD2 (5 bases). The CDR3 runs 14 residues. Germline CDR1 PRHDT, CDR2 FYEKMQ (reference sequence). The V and J ends lost 3 bases and 5 bases respectively, with 10 bases between them. DNA of the CDR3: TGTGCCAGCAGCTTCGGGGTACAGACCGGGGAGCTGTTTTTT. It encodes CASSFGVQTGELFF. The complete variable domain, with remaining parts taken from reference TRBV13 and TRBJ2-2, reads AAGVIQSPRHLIKEKRETATLKCYPIPRHDTVYWYQQGPGQDPQFLISFYEKMQSDKGSIPDRFSAQQFSDYHSELNMSSLELGDSALYFCASSFGVQTGELFFGEGSRLTVL.

As to this clone: A junction boundary mismatches the germline segment, possibly from a read error. V and J are TRBV7-9 and TRBJ2-7, with TRBD1 matching 7 bases. The CDR3 length is 12 residues. Germline values: CDR1 SEHNR, CDR2 FQNEAQ (reference sequence). The CDR3 nucleotides read TGTGCCAGCAGCCTAAACAGACAGGGTGGAGATTTC. As protein: CASSLNRQGGDF.

This clone was seen a single time. V and J are TRBV19 and TRBJ1-2, with 7 bases fitting TRBD1. In germline, CDR1 is LNHDA, CDR2 SQIVND (reference sequence). The V and J ends lost 4 bases and 3 bases, in that order; junction bases with no gene match: 5. This CDR3 contains 14 residues. The CDR3 DNA sequence: TGTGCCAGTAGTAGCACACAGGGGTACTATGGCTACACCTTC. This sequence encodes CASSSTQGYYGYTF.

This chain connects TRBV7-3 to TRBJ1-1; tentatively, D is TRBD1 (5 bases). This CDR3 is built from 14 residues. Trimming removed 2 bases at V and 1 base at J, with 8 bases between. The germline gives CDR1 SGHTA, CDR2 FQGTGA. CDR3 in DNA: TGTGCCAGCAGCTTACAGGGTCGGAACACTGAAGCTTTCTTT. It translates to CASSLQGRNTEAFF.

The chain has TRBV6-1 and TRBJ1-2; 7 bases are a match to TRBD1. There are 14 residues in the CDR3. V shed 2 bases and J 2 bases; nucleotides not matched to a gene: 2. Germline CDR1 MNHNS, CDR2 SASEGT. CDR3 sequence (DNA): TGTGCCAGCAGTGAAAACAGGGGAAACTATGGCTACACCTTC. Protein sequence: CASSENRGNYGYTF.

The J gene is TRBJ1-6, the V gene TRBV11-2, with 9 bases fitting TRBD1. The CDR3 contains 16 residues. Germline trimming cut 4 bases from V and 7 bases from J; bases unmatched to any gene: 8. CDR1 SGHAT and CDR2 FQNNGV come from the germline V gene. The CDR3 sequence is CASSSTGTGKNSPLHF. CDR3 in DNA: TGTGCCAGCAGCTCGACGGGGACAGGGAAGAATTCACCCCTCCACTTT. Supplemented by reference TRBV11-2 and TRBJ1-6, the full variable domain reads EAGVAQSPRYKIIEKRQSVAFWCNPISGHATLYWYQQILGQGPKLLIQFQNNGVVDDSQLPKDRFSAERLKGVDSTLKIQPAKLEDSAVYLCASSSTGTGKNSPLHFGNGTRLTVT.

V and J are TRBV28 and TRBJ1-5; TRBD1 agrees at 7 bases. The CDR3 totals 14 residues. Germline V gene sequence: CDR1 MDHEN, CDR2 SYDVKM. V shed 3 bases, J shed 7 bases, and the junction held 6 bases outside the gene matches. The CDR3: CASSFIQGHQPQHF. CDR3 nucleotide sequence: TGTGCCAGCAGTTTCATACAGGGGCACCAGCCCCAGCATTTT.

The V call is TRBV28, the J call TRBJ1-4; D is possibly TRBD1 (6 bases). Deletions cut 5 bases from V and 5 bases from J, with 12 bases between. The CDR3 spans 14 residues. Germline V gene sequence: CDR1 MDHEN, CDR2 SYDVKM. The CDR3, as DNA: TGTGCCAGCAGTGGGGGGGGCCTAAATGAAAAACTGTTTTTT. Protein: CASSGGGLNEKLFF.

The genes are TRBV11-3 and TRBJ2-5; 9 nucleotides line up with TRBD2. This CDR3 comprises 14 residues. J lost 5 bases, V lost 5 bases, and 6 bases had no gene match. Germline CDR1 and CDR2: SGHNT and YENEEA. The CDR3 region is CASSRGTSMETQYF. CDR3 DNA: TGTGCCAGCAGCCGAGGGACTAGCATGGAGACCCAGTACTTC. The whole variable domain, filled in from reference TRBV11-3 and TRBJ2-5, reads EAGVVQSPRYKIIEKKQPVAFWCNPISGHNTLYWYLQNLGQGPELLIRYENEEAVDDSQLPKDRFSAERLKGVDSTLKIQPAELGDSAVYLCASSRGTSMETQYFGPGTRLLVL.

The chain uses TRBV2 and TRBJ2-1; the D gene is possibly TRBD1 (6 bases). The CDR3 extends over 14 amino acids. The germline CDR1 and CDR2 sequences are SNHLY and FYNNEI. V was trimmed by 5 bases and J by 2 bases, leaving 10 bases between them. The CDR3 loop reads CASSRQVPYNEQFF. The DNA for the CDR3 is TGTGCCAGCAGTCGACAGGTCCCCTACAATGAGCAGTTCTTC. Full variable domain (outside the CDR3, taken from reference TRBV2 and TRBJ2-1): EPEVTQTPSHQVTQMGQEVILRCVPISNHLYFYWYRQILGQKVEFLVSFYNNEISEKSEIFDDQFSVERPDGSNFTLKIRSTKLEDSAMYFCASSRQVPYNEQFFGPGTRLTVL.

The gene calls are TRBV3-1 (or the pseudogene TRBV3-2) and TRBJ2-2; no firm D call. The ends were cut back, 0 bases at V and 3 bases at J, with 5 bases in the middle. The CDR3 has 14 residues. Germline CDR1 and CDR2: LGHDT and YNNKEL (reference sequence). The CDR3 coding sequence is TGTGCCAGCAGCCAAGATCCTCACACCGGGGAGCTGTTTTTT. Residues: CASSQDPHTGELFF.

This sequence joins TRBV27 and TRBJ1-4; 7 positions agree with TRBD1. This CDR3 has 17 amino acids. Germline V CDR1 and CDR2: MNHEY, SMNVEV (reference sequence). Trimming at V came to 5 bases and at J to 8 bases, leaving 17 bases not matched to a gene. In DNA form, the CDR3 reads TGTGCCAGCAGTCCCAGTCGCACAGACAGGGTTGGGGAAAAACTGTTTTTT. This gives the protein CASSPSRTDRVGEKLFF.

The chain is built from TRBV11-2 and TRBJ1-4; D is undetermined. CDR1 is SGHAT, CDR2 FQNNGV, per germline. The CDR3 contains 13 residues. The ends were cut back, 1 base at V and 5 bases at J, with 5 bases in the middle. CDR3 region: CASSLGRNEKLFF. The CDR3 DNA reads as TGTGCCAGCAGCTTAGGGCGGAATGAAAAACTGTTTTTT.

CDR3 amino acids: CASSEFQGRSTDTQYF. The CDR3 DNA reads as TGTGCCAGCAGTGAATTCCAAGGGAGAAGCACAGATACGCAGTATTTT. The chain combines TRBV6-1 with TRBJ2-3, with D possibly being TRBD2 (5 bases). Germline V gene data show CDR1 as MNHNS and CDR2 as SASEGT. Trimming took off 2 bases at V and 0 bases at J, with 12 bases between the two ends. The CDR3 loop spans 16 amino acids.

This clone was observed once. The V and J genes are TRBV11-3 and TRBJ1-6; D gene unclear. V was clipped by 5 bases and J by 7 bases, with 15 bases between them. Looked up from germline, CDR1 is SGHNT and CDR2 is YENEEA. The CDR3 has 15 amino acids. The CDR3 here is CASSLGRVGNSPLHF. CDR3 nucleotide sequence: TGTGCCAGCAGCCTGGGGAGGGTGGGGAATTCACCCCTCCACTTT.

This clone was detected a few times. The chain joins TRBV9 to TRBJ2-5; tentatively, D is TRBD1 (5 bases). Trimming left V 3 bases short and J 3 bases short, with 12 bases between. Germline assignment: CDR1 SGDLS and CDR2 YYNGEE. CDR3 length equals 14 residues. Here the CDR3 reads CASSEGLWEETQYF. The CDR3 DNA follows: TGTGCCAGCAGCGAGGGGCTGTGGGAAGAGACCCAGTACTTC.

This clone was observed a handful of times. The chain has TRBV19 and TRBJ2-1; TRBD2 agrees at 10 bases. CDR3 length: 19 amino acids. V gave up 3 bases and J gave up 3 bases; unmatched junction bases: 14. From germline, CDR1 is LNHDA and CDR2 SQIVND (reference sequence). This CDR3 reads CASSMRGLAGESFYNEQFF. CDR3 DNA sequence: TGTGCCAGTAGTATGCGTGGCCTAGCGGGAGAGTCGTTCTACAATGAGCAGTTCTTC.

The V gene is TRBV27, the J gene TRBJ1-5; 8 positions agree with TRBD1. The CDR3 consists of 16 residues. V was pared by 6 bases and J by 0 bases, with 7 bases of the junction left unmatched. CDR1 MNHEY and CDR2 SMNVEV come from the germline V gene (reference sequence). DNA of the CDR3: TGTGCCAGCAGCTACGGGACAGGTGGTAGCAATCAGCCCCAGCATTTT. Residues: CASSYGTGGSNQPQHF.

The V and J genes are TRBV28 and TRBJ1-6; D is unclear. Deletions cut 5 bases from V and 7 bases from J, with 15 bases between. Germline-derived CDR1 and CDR2 are MDHEN and SYDVKM. The CDR3 totals 15 residues. In nucleotides, the CDR3 is TGTGCCAGCAGTCCCACAGAGAGATTAAATTCACCCCTCCACTTT. Translated: CASSPTERLNSPLHF.

The chain recombines TRBV19 with TRBJ2-2, with TRBD2 matching 7 bases. The CDR3 spans 15 residues. The V gene end was trimmed by 3 bases and the J gene end by 5 bases; junction bases not matched to a gene: 6. The V gene's germline CDR1 is LNHDA and CDR2 SQIVND (reference sequence). CDR3 region: CASSISDGRTGELFF. CDR3 DNA sequence: TGTGCCAGTAGTATCTCCGACGGGAGGACCGGGGAGCTGTTTTTT.